Listed here are 21 T cell receptor beta chains from one sample, sequenced in a study of identical twins. TCRdb used MiXCR to reprocess the 5' RACE reads, holding one entry per CDR3 protein. Among hundreds of thousands of distinct CDR3 sequences listed, 9% to 15% were seen once. The sample was also linked to a second study, of yellow fever vaccine responses in identical twins.

Sample: PBMCs. These receptors came from a woman under 30 in good health.

This chain uses TRBV5-5 with TRBJ2-2, with a tentative D call TRBD1 (5 bases). Between the trimmed V and J ends, which lost 4 bases and 4 bases, there was a span of 11 bases. This CDR3 has 14 amino acids. The germline CDR1 and CDR2 sequences are SGHKS and YYEKEE (reference sequence). CDR3 sequence: CASSIRETTGELFF. CDR3 in DNA: TGTGCCAGCAGCATCAGGGAAACCACCGGGGAGCTGTTTTTT.

V is TRBV7-6 and J is TRBJ2-2; 7 nucleotides match TRBD2. This CDR3 region has 18 residues. V trimming: 5 bases; J trimming: 0 bases; junction bases outside the gene matches: 12. The germline gives CDR1 SGHVS, CDR2 FNYEAQ. The CDR3 DNA is TGTGCCAGCAGCCTCCATCTGAGCGGGGCTACGAACACCGGGGAGCTGTTTTTT. This gives the protein CASSLHLSGATNTGELFF.

The chain has TRBV28 and TRBJ2-7; unclear D gene. Trimming removed 3 bases from V and 1 base from J, with 7 bases in between. Germline CDR1 reads MDHEN; CDR2 reads SYDVKM. The length of the CDR3 is 13 residues. In DNA form, the CDR3 reads TGTGCCAGCAGTTTTATGGGATCCTACGAGCAGTACGTC. It yields the protein CASSFMGSYEQYV.

The genes are TRBV5-5 and TRBJ2-1; perhaps TRBD2 as D (5 bases). V lost 0 bases and J 7 bases, leaving 17 bases between the germline ends. CDR3 length equals 16 residues. Germline V gene lookup returns CDR1 SGHKS and CDR2 YYEKEE (reference sequence). The chain's CDR3 is CASSLETDAGGNEQFF. CDR3 DNA: TGTGCCAGCAGCTTGGAAACAGATGCTGGAGGTAATGAGCAGTTCTTC. Supplemented by reference TRBV5-5 and TRBJ2-1, the full variable domain reads DAGVTQSPTHLIKTRGQQVTLRCSPISGHKSVSWYQQVLGQGPQFIFQYYEKEERGRGNFPDRFSARQFPNYSSELNVNALLLGDSALYLCASSLETDAGGNEQFFGPGTRLTVL.

This rearrangement joins TRBV6-1 to TRBJ2-3, with no clear D. This CDR3 is built from 15 residues. CDR1 and CDR2 from the germline V gene are MNHNS and SASEGT. Trimming left V 4 bases short and J 0 bases short, with 11 bases between. The CDR3 protein is CASSAPGPSTDTQYF. For the CDR3, the DNA is TGTGCCAGCAGTGCCCCGGGCCCTAGCACAGATACGCAGTATTTT.

This rearrangement joins TRBV2 to TRBJ2-7; D possibly corresponds to TRBD1 (6 bases). The germline V gene has CDR1 SNHLY and CDR2 FYNNEI. Trimming removed 4 bases from V and 2 bases from J, with 12 bases in between. The CDR3 contains 14 residues. CDR3 region: CASSVQQGPYEQYF. The CDR3 region has the DNA TGTGCCAGCAGTGTACAACAGGGCCCCTACGAGCAGTACTTC.

This clonotype occurred a few times. The chain links TRBV28 to TRBJ2-7; TRBD2 agrees at 10 bases. After removal of 6 bases from V and 5 bases from J, the junction contained 10 bases not matched to a gene. The CDR3 totals 15 residues. The germline gives CDR1 MDHEN, CDR2 SYDVKM. The CDR3 bases are TGTGCCAGCAGCCAACTAGCGGGGTTTAGAGACGAGCAGTACTTC. This gives the protein CASSQLAGFRDEQYF.

V gene TRBV7-9 combines with J gene TRBJ2-1; TRBD2 matches 10 bases. V gave up 3 bases and J gave up 8 bases; unmatched junction bases: 10. Germline V CDR1 and CDR2: SEHNR, FQNEAQ (reference sequence). The CDR3 has 16 amino acids. CDR3 region: CASSFPAGGPGDEQFF. The CDR3 bases are TGTGCCAGCAGCTTTCCAGCGGGAGGGCCGGGGGATGAGCAGTTCTTC.

This clonotype showed up just a few times. J is TRBJ1-2 and V is TRBV27; 8 bases align to TRBD1. The CDR3 contains 15 residues. Germline values: CDR1 MNHEY, CDR2 SMNVEV (reference sequence). Trimming took 3 bases from V and 8 from J; bases not matched to a gene: 11. The CDR3 spells CASSLRGAGGYGYTF. CDR3 nucleotide sequence: TGTGCCAGCAGTTTGCGAGGGGCAGGGGGCTACGGCTACACCTTC.

This chain uses TRBV24-1 with TRBJ2-1; TRBD1 matches 8 bases. The CDR3 is 13 residues long. With V trimmed by 4 bases and J by 15 bases, 10 bases remained unmatched. Looked up from germline, CDR1 is KGHDR and CDR2 is SFDVKD. In DNA, the CDR3 is TGTGCCACCAGTGACCCTCTGACAGGGGATGCGTTCTTC. It encodes CATSDPLTGDAFF.

This clonotype was recorded a few times. V and J are TRBV4-1 and TRBJ1-2; possible D gene TRBD1, 5 bases. V was pared by 4 bases and J by 6 bases, with 15 bases between. The V gene's germline CDR1 is MGHRA and CDR2 YSYEKL. The CDR3 loop spans 14 amino acids. CDR3 sequence: CASSLSTVLNGYTF. The DNA of the CDR3 is TGCGCCAGCAGCCTCTCGACAGTTTTGAATGGCTACACCTTC.

This clonotype was detected ten times or more. The chain has TRBV12-3 or TRBV12-4 and TRBJ1-2; no definite D call. This CDR3 comprises 12 residues. V lost 7 bases and J 3 bases, leaving 9 bases between the germline ends. The CDR3 DNA is TGTGCCAGCACTCGCGGTGACTATGGCTACACCTTC. Protein: CASTRGDYGYTF.

The rearrangement joins TRBV5-1 to TRBJ2-1, with D uncertain. CDR3 length: 13 amino acids. V was shortened by 4 bases and J by 5 bases, with 10 bases between the two germline ends. Germline assignment: CDR1 SGHRS and CDR2 YFSETQ. CDR3 nucleotides: TGCGCCAGCAGCGTGGAACTGGACAATGAGCAGTTCTTC. Encoded protein: CASSVELDNEQFF.

Only a few counts were recorded for this clonotype. This chain uses TRBV7-2 with TRBJ2-5, with 11 bases matching TRBD2. V was clipped by 2 bases and J by 7 bases; unmatched bases: 12. The CDR3 length is 17 residues. Germline V lookup: CDR1 SGHTA, CDR2 FQGNSA. The CDR3: CASSLYAVAGGPGTQYF. The CDR3 DNA sequence: TGTGCCAGCAGCTTATATGCGGTAGCGGGGGGGCCGGGGACCCAGTACTTC.

The genes are TRBV7-6 and TRBJ2-2; 10 bases agree with TRBD2. Germline CDR1 reads SGHVS; CDR2 reads FNYEAQ. This CDR3 spans 19 amino acids. The ends lost 3 bases at V and 4 bases at J; junction bases unmatched: 14. CDR3 nucleotide sequence: TGTGCCAGCAGCTTCATCGGGCCTAGCGGGAGACGAGGCACCGGGGAGCTGTTTTTT. This sequence encodes CASSFIGPSGRRGTGELFF.

This chain uses TRBV7-8 with TRBJ2-7, with 9 bases aligning to TRBD2. Germline V gene data show CDR1 as SGHVS and CDR2 as FQNEAQ. This CDR3 has 16 amino acids. J lost 4 bases, V lost 1 base, and 8 bases had no gene match. DNA of the CDR3: TGTGCCAGCAGCTTAGGGGCGGCGGGAGGGCCATACGAGCAGTACTTC. Translating gives CASSLGAAGGPYEQYF.

This CDR3 is CSVELRATQDEAFF. CDR3 sequence (DNA): TGCAGCGTTGAACTCCGGGCAACACAGGATGAAGCTTTCTTT. The chain employs TRBV29-1 and TRBJ1-1; D is possibly TRBD1 (5 bases). Germline loops: CDR1 SQVTM, CDR2 ANQGSEA. V lost 2 bases and J lost 7, with 17 bases in between. The CDR3 totals 14 residues.

This clonotype was detected only a few times. The genes are TRBV5-1 and TRBJ2-3, with 9 bases lining up with TRBD2. V shed 4 bases and J 5 bases; nucleotides not matched to a gene: 5. Germline V gives CDR1 SGHRS, CDR2 YFSETQ. The CDR3 sequence is 14 residues long. The CDR3: CASSVTSGGDTQYF. In DNA form, the CDR3 reads TGCGCCAGCAGCGTGACTAGCGGTGGAGATACGCAGTATTTT.

This clonotype has a handful of counts. A clone one base away is much larger, so this may be a read error. J is TRBJ2-7 and V is TRBV9; TRBD2 agrees at 10 bases. This CDR3 is 15 amino acids long. Germline V gives CDR1 SGDLS, CDR2 YYNGEE. V shed 0 bases and J 3 bases; nucleotides not matched to a gene: 3. The CDR3 coding sequence is TGTGCCAGCAGCGTAGGGCTAGCGGGAGTCTACGAGCAGTACTTC. Its protein is CASSVGLAGVYEQYF.

This clonotype was counted ten times or more. CDR3 residues: CASSPGASGKMAYF. As DNA, the CDR3 is TGCGCCAGCAGCCCTGGGGCTAGCGGGAAGATGGCGTACTTC. This chain links TRBV5-1 with TRBJ2-7, with 9 bases fitting TRBD2. The V gene end was trimmed by 4 bases and the J gene end by 12 bases; junction bases not matched to a gene: 14. CDR3 length: 14 residues. Germline CDR1 reads SGHRS; CDR2 reads YFSETQ.

This clonotype was detected only a few times. The rearrangement joins TRBV2 to TRBJ2-2, with D hard to call. CDR1 is SNHLY and CDR2 is FYNNEI in the germline V gene. V was shortened by 2 bases and J by 1 base, with 8 bases between the two germline ends. The length of the CDR3 is 15 residues. CDR3 protein: CASSERSRNTGELFF. The DNA of the CDR3 is TGTGCCAGCAGTGAAAGATCCCGGAACACCGGGGAGCTGTTTTTT.